This TCR beta chain was identified in a study of human T cells and chemical hapten exposure (dated by TCRdb to the early 2020s). For the wider study: For sensitization, 2% DPC in acetone was applied to a 2 cm by 2 cm area of upper inner arm skin. Blood for TCR sequencing was provided by twenty-nine alopecia patients at one to four time points (pre-sensitization, 2, 6 and 24 weeks). Libraries were pooled for sequencing, and per-sample TCR yields varied mainly because of small differences in library volumes within the pool. Most of the patients in the cohort were female, and the cohort covered alopecia areata with under or over 50% scalp involvement, alopecia totalis and alopecia universalis. Patch testing on the upper back used Finn chambers containing 0.01% DPC, with scoring done after 6 days according to International Contact Dermatitis Research Group standards. Patient blood was sampled pre-sensitization (week 0) and at 2, 6 and about 24 weeks after DPC sensitization. Peripheral blood TCR repertoire changes were tracked in vivo in alopecia patients during primary and secondary sensitization to the hapten diphenylcyclopropenone (DPC). Throughout the approximately 22-week study period, patients were also given weekly therapeutic DPC doses on the scalp. Study-wide findings and limitations: Significantly more large CDR3 similarity clusters were formed by expanded TCRs than by pre-sensitization or healthy control sets, consistent with antigen-driven responses. Patch test score correlated positively with the number of PT1 expanded TCRs, reaching significance at thresholds 8, 16 and 32 but not at 4. All patients had alopecia, a presumed autoimmune disease, so their immune response might differ from that of healthy individuals. Repeated subsampling changed both the strength of the expansion versus patch-test correlation and the threshold at which that correlation became significant. The number of TCRs above 1 in 1000 frequency did not change with DPC sensitization; there was no evidence of global repertoire structure alterations.

Interpreted using the paper, the time point label stands for: patch test 2, 6 weeks after DPC sensitization. The sample's treatment or condition label, in plain terms: therapeutic diphenylcyclopropenone sensitization with weekly scalp DPC. At each patch-test visit, blood was drawn before the patch test was applied. Patients were eligible if aged 18 to 70, diagnosed with alopecia and judged suitable for DPC therapy, and pregnant patients were excluded. Total RNA was isolated from unfractionated whole blood collected in Tempus Blood RNA tubes. Taking its sample share into account, this clonotype is large (0.1 to 1%). Its antigen target is currently unknown. No per-base quality is available; no much larger clone lies one base away. To prepare the library, RACE was applied. The sequencer was a NextSeq 500. Library preparation attached unique molecular identifiers to individual cDNA molecules for quantitative, reproducible TCR counting. Each blood RNA sample was used to sequence both TCR alpha and TCR beta chains. From the authors' description of their analysis: Samples had a median of roughly 91,000 TCRs, with a range from roughly 23,224 to 700,000. V, J and CDR3 annotation of the TCR reads was performed with the Decombinator software suite. For the PS versus PT1 abundance plots, all samples were subsampled to the same number of TCRs (28,000). TCRs were defined as expanded if absent before sensitization and observed at least eight times at the 2-week time point. TCRdb reprocessing: public reads trimmed at Q25 with fastp, clones called with MiXCR, in-frame beta chains kept. For every CDR3 protein sequence, its rows merge into one entry that carries the most common genes and DNA. TCRdb, rather than the study authors, made the V and J calls. Across this sample there are about 140,000 distinct CDR3 sequences, with 10% to 15% seen only once. The ten largest clones add up to 1.3% to 1.5% of the sample.

This specimen was whole blood, taken in connection with sensitization to the hapten diphenylcyclopropenone (DPC). The receptor comes from a woman between 45 and 60 years old with alopecia areata. Some clones in this sample may be carry-over from other donors' samples.

The CDR3 loop reads CAWRPGGTEAFF. In nucleotides, the sequence is TGTGCCTGGAGGCCGGGGGGCACTGAAGCTTTCTTT. The rearrangement joined TRBV30 to TRBJ1-1; the D gene is perhaps TRBD1, from 5 matching bases. As encoded in the germline V gene (reference sequence), CDR1 is GTSNPN while CDR2 is SVGIG. The CDR3 sequence holds 12 residues, the cysteine and phenylalanine included. Of all the DNA, just the CDR3 is kept, 36 bases in frame from base 1. V is shortened by 3 bases, J by 4 bases, and the region joining them spans 9 bases. Full variable domain (CDR3 extended with the reference TRBV30 and TRBJ1-1 proteins): SQTIHQWPATLVQPVGSPLSLECTVEGTSNPNLYWYRQAAGRGLQLLFYSVGIGQISSEVPQNLSASRPQDRQFILSSKKLLLSDSGFYLCAWRPGGTEAFFGQGTRLTVV.